This is a list of T cell receptor beta chains from one sample in a study of control samples from healthy donors and cancer patients. Sequencing was performed with immunoSEQ multiplex PCR; in TCRdb, only in-frame clones are kept and a portion is missing. Of 120,000 or so clones in the sample, roughly 90% were seen once. Sample: PBMCs. The receptors stem from a woman aged 55-70 years with lung cancer. Both conserved end residues are part of each CDR3. A D gene is named only where the DNA matches it firmly. The listing skips clone size in some rows; elsewhere it reads once, few, many or a size class.

>TRBJ2-7|NA|TRBV5-1|NA
TGCGCCAGCAGCGCCAGCGTCGGAAGGCCCCTTACTACCTACGAGCAGTACTTC
CASSASVGRPLTTYEQYF
>TRBJ1-1|NA|TRBV7-9|NA
TGTGCCAGCAGCTTTGCCCAGGGAGTGAACACTGAAGCTTTCTTT
CASSFAQGVNTEAFF
>TRBJ2-7|NA|TRBV3-1/TRBV3-2|NA
TGTGCCAGCAGCCTTAGTTACGAGCAGTACTTC
CASSLSYEQYF
>TRBJ2-6|NA|TRBV7-3|NA
TGTGCCAGCAGCCTTAGCTCTGGGGCCAACGTCCTGACTTTC
CASSLSSGANVLTF
>TRBJ1-2|few|TRBV3-1/TRBV3-2|NA
TGTGCCAGCAGCCAAGAAGGTAGGGCAGAGGGCTACACCTTC
CASSQEGRAEGYTF
>TRBJ1-4|NA|TRBV7-9|TRBD1
TGTGCCAGCTTGAGGGGACAGCTTGCAACTAATGAAAAACTGTTTTTT
CASLRGQLATNEKLFF
>TRBJ1-3|NA|TRBV25-1|NA
TGTGCCAGCAGTGAATTGTCGGGCACCTCTGGAAACACCATATATTTT
CASSELSGTSGNTIYF
>TRBJ1-5|NA|TRBV6-5|TRBD1
TGTGCCAGCAGAGACAGGGTCCCTCAATCAAGCCCCCAGCATTTT
CASRDRVPQSSPQHF
>TRBJ1-1|NA|TRBV3-1/TRBV3-2|NA
TGTGCCAGCAGCCACCCCCTAGGACAGAACACTGAAGCTTTCTTT
CASSHPLGQNTEAFF
>TRBJ1-2|NA|TRBV7-2|TRBD1
TGTGCCAGCAGCCCAGAGGGACAGACAAACTATGGCTACACCTTC
CASSPEGQTNYGYTF
>TRBJ1-1|once|TRBV18|NA
TGTGCCAGCTCCCGTTCGGGGGGCGAGGAAGCTTTCTTT
CASSRSGGEEAFF
>TRBJ2-7|NA|TRBV11-2|NA
TGTGCCAGCAGCCACTTAGTAGAGGGCTACGAGCAGTACTTC
CASSHLVEGYEQYF
>TRBJ2-1|NA|TRBV20-1|NA
TGCAGTGCTAGTCCCCCCGTGGGGCAGAGCTCCTACAATGAGCAGTTCTTC
CSASPPVGQSSYNEQFF
>TRBJ2-2|NA|TRBV18|NA
TGTGCCAGCTCACCACCGAAAGGGGATAGTCGCACCGGGGAGCTGTTTTTT
CASSPPKGDSRTGELFF
>TRBJ1-5|NA|TRBV2|TRBD1
TGTGCCAGCAGCGTTGGTGGGGGACAGGGTATCTCGTACAATCAGCCCCAGCATTTT
CASSVGGGQGISYNQPQHF
>TRBJ2-1|NA|TRBV2|TRBD1
TGTGCCAGCAGTTTAGACAGGGGATCCTACAATGAGCAGTTCTTC
CASSLDRGSYNEQFF
>TRBJ1-2|NA|TRBV5-8|NA
TGTGCCAGCAGCCCCCAGGGGCCGGGTGGCTACACCTTC
CASSPQGPGGYTF
>TRBJ2-1|NA|TRBV11-1|NA
TGTGCCAGCAGCTTAGGCGGGACCTCCTACAATGAGCAGTTCTTC
CASSLGGTSYNEQFF
>TRBJ1-1|NA|TRBV19|TRBD1
TGTGCCAGTAGCCGGGACAGGGAGAACACTGAAGCTTTCTTT
CASSRDRENTEAFF
>TRBJ1-1|NA|TRBV2|NA
TGTGCCAGCAGCTTAGGACAGCTGAACACTGAAGCTTTCTTT
CASSLGQLNTEAFF
>TRBJ1-2|NA|TRBV6-5|NA
TGTGCCAGCAGCACGGACAGAGTCTATGGCTACACCTTC
CASSTDRVYGYTF
>TRBJ1-2|NA|TRBV30|TRBD1
TGTGCCTGGAGTCCCTTGGACAGGGGGCACGGCTACACCTTC
CAWSPLDRGHGYTF
>TRBJ2-2|NA|TRBV9|NA
TGTGCCAGCAGCGTTGCCGGGGAGCTGTTTTTT
CASSVAGELFF
>TRBJ2-5|NA|TRBV3-1/TRBV3-2|NA
TGTGCCAGCAGCCAGAGGGGACAAGAGACCCAGTACTTC
CASSQRGQETQYF